These T cell receptor beta chains were read from a single sample in a study of tumor and adjacent non-tumor tissue in lung cancer. TCRdb fed the multiplex PCR reads into MiXCR, producing one record per CDR3 protein. This table has 52,000 or so distinct CDR3 sequences, 74% appearing once. What was sequenced was distant non-tumor lung tissue. These receptors came from a woman between 55 and 75 years old with non-small cell lung cancer. Each CDR3 is given with its conserved first and last residue. A D gene is named only where the DNA matches it firmly. Part of the rows lack a size; the others show once, few, many or a class for expanded clones.

>TRBJ2-5|TRBD1|14|TRBV6-5|.
CASSWTGDQKAQYF
TGTGCCAGCAGTTGGACAGGGGATCAAAAGGCCCAATACTTC
>TRBJ2-2|.|16|TRBV4-3|once
CANSQQLGGVAGELFF
TGCGCCAACAGCCAACAACTAGGGGGAGTTGCCGGGGAGCTGTTTTTT
>TRBJ1-5|.|13|TRBV20-1|.
CGAQPDVGQPQHF
TGCGGTGCTCAGCCCGATGTCGGTCAGCCCCAGCATTTT
>TRBJ1-2|.|13|TRBV7-8|.
CASSLGNHYGCTF
TGTGCCAGCAGCTTAGGGAATCACTATGGCTGCACCTTC
>TRBJ1-2|TRBD1|13|TRBV29-1|.
CSFRQGESFGYTF
TGCAGCTTCCGACAGGGCGAGAGCTTCGGCTACACCTTC
>TRBJ2-3|.|16|TRBV12-3/TRBV12-4|.
CACSTTSGGPTDTQYF
TGTGCCTGCAGTACGACTAGTGGGGGGCCAACGGATACGCAGTATTTT
>TRBJ2-1|.|15|TRBV24-1|once
CATSTFLEAGNEQFF
TGTGCCACCAGTACCTTTTTAGAGGCCGGTAATGAGCAGTTCTTC
>TRBJ2-3|.|15|TRBV5-4|.
CASRTGSRDTDAQYF
TGTGCCAGCAGAACAGGGAGTAGAGACACAGATGCGCAGTATTTT
>TRBJ2-1|.|16|TRBV29-1|.
CSVEGLESLSYNEQIF
TGCAGCGTTGAAGGTCTGGAGTCCCTATCCTACAATGAGCAGATCTTC
>TRBJ2-3|.|15|TRBV29-1|.
CSVDGMEVTEGTQYF
TGCAGCGTTGATGGGATGGAGGTCACAGAGGGTACGCAGTATTTT
>TRBJ2-3|.|14|TRBV19|.
CASRPEVVADTQYF
TGTGCCAGTAGGCCCGAGGTTGTTGCAGATACGCAGTATTTT
>TRBJ2-1|.|16|TRBV11-2|.
CASSTHRGLEHNEQLF
TGTGCCAGCAGCACCCACAGGGGACTAGAGCACAATGAGCAGTTGTTC
>TRBJ2-7|TRBD2|15|TRBV4-3|.
CASSQGTSGIYEQYF
TGCGCCAGCAGCCAAGGGACTAGTGGAATCTACGAGCAGTACTTC
>TRBJ2-7|.|12|TRBV11-2|.
CASSVDQYEQYF
TGTGCCAGCAGCGTGGACCAATACGAACAGTACTTC
>TRBJ2-5|.|14|TRBV11-3|.
CVSSSPRILETQYF
TGTGTCAGCAGCTCCCCTCGTATACTAGAGACCCAGTATTTC
>TRBJ2-1|TRBD1|15|TRBV29-1|.
CSVVEDRSPYNEQFF
TGCAGCGTTGTTGAGGACAGGTCTCCCTATAATGAGCAATTCTTC
>TRBJ2-5|TRBD1|13|TRBV2|.
CASSEDRVQTQYF
TGTGCCAGCAGCGAAGACAGGGTACAGACCCAATACTTC
>TRBJ1-5|.|14|TRBV11-2|.
CASSRTVTDQPQLF
TGTGCCAGCAGCAGAACAGTGACCGATCAGCCCCAGCTTTTT
>TRBJ1-6|TRBD1|17|TRBV11-2|.
CASADFASRGSSSPLHF
TGTGCCAGCGCTGACTTTGCGAGCAGGGGGTCGAGCTCACCCCTCCACTTT
>TRBJ2-1|.|13|TRBV24-1|.
CATSYRVTNEWFF
TGTGCCACCAGTTACAGGGTTACGAATGAGTGGTTCTTC
>TRBJ1-2|.|16|TRBV7-9|.
CASRLLRGSRDYGYTF
TGTGCCAGCAGATTATTAAGAGGGTCGCGGGACTATGGCTACACCTTC
>TRBJ2-3|.|17|TRBV2|many
CASQVMGGTIHSDTQYF
TGTGCCAGCCAAGTGATGGGGGGAACTATTCACTCAGATACGCAGTATTTT
>TRBJ2-1|TRBD1|15|TRBV12-3/TRBV12-4|.
CASSWGTVVLNEQFF
TGTGCCAGTAGTTGGGGGACAGTGGTTTTGAATGAGCAGTTCTTC
>TRBJ1-1|.|14|TRBV5-4|.
CARSFAGLDTEAFF
TGTGCCAGGAGCTTTGCAGGGCTTGACACAGAGGCTTTCTTT
>TRBJ2-3|.|14|TRBV6-5|.
CASSDEGSGQPQYF
TGTGCCAGCTCGGACGAAGGGTCCGGCCAGCCCCAGTATTTT
>TRBJ2-2|.|17|TRBV11-1|.
CGSSPRLVGESTGELSF
TGTGGCAGCAGCCCGCGACTAGTGGGAGAATCCACCGGGGAGCTGTCTTTT
>TRBJ2-1|.|17|TRBV11-1|.
CASIRGFAASSYNEQFF
TGTGCCAGCATTCGCGGTTTCGCAGCGAGTTCTTACAATGAGCAGTTCTTC
>TRBJ2-7|.|15|TRBV29-1|.
CSVAGSITGSYELYF
TGCAGCGTTGCGGGTTCAATTACGGGCTCCTACGAGTTGTATTTC
>TRBJ2-3|.|14|TRBV6-5|.
CTSGYMASTDTQYF
TGTACCAGCGGTTACATGGCCAGCACAGATACGCAGTATTTT
>TRBJ1-4|.|14|TRBV7-6|.
CASSLSSFNEKLFF
TGTGCCAGCAGCTTAAGTTCCTTTAATGAAAAACTGTTTTTT
>TRBJ2-1|TRBD1|15|TRBV12-3/TRBV12-4|.
CASSWGTGVLYEQFF
TGTGCCAGCAGTTGGGGGACAGGGGTTTTGTACGAGCAGTTCTTC
>TRBJ2-3|TRBD2|17|TRBV4-3|.
CASSPNMGRGPTGAQYF
TGCGCTAGCAGCCCGAATATGGGGAGGGGACCCACAGGTGCACAGTATTTT
>TRBJ2-1|.|12|TRBV11-2|.
CASSSQGIEQLF
TGTGCCAGCAGCTCACAGGGAATTGAGCAGCTCTTC
>TRBJ2-2|.|13|TRBV5-1|many
CASLPIDTGELFF
TGCGCCAGCCTTCCGATTGACACCGGGGAGCTGTTTTTT
>TRBJ2-7|TRBD2|12|TRBV28|many
CASRPSAGRLYF
TGTGCCAGCAGGCCATCAGCGGGACGGCTGTACTTC
>TRBJ2-3|.|13|TRBV6-2/TRBV6-3|.
CASSYGKADTLYF
TGTGCCAGCAGTTACGGGAAAGCAGATACGCTGTATTTT
>TRBJ2-4|.|15|TRBV5-6|.
CTSSKLGHVIDVQYF
TGTACCAGCAGCAAGCTGGGACACGTAATTGACGTTCAGTACTTC
>TRBJ2-3|.|18|TRBV12-3/TRBV12-4|.
CASSLALLARRVTDTQYF
TGTGCCAGCAGTTTAGCGCTCCTAGCGCGGAGGGTGACAGATACGCAGTATTTT
>TRBJ2-7|.|13|TRBV20-1|many
CSVIRERVDEQYF
TGCAGTGTCATCAGGGAGAGGGTCGACGAGCAGTACTTC
>TRBJ1-2|.|12|TRBV29-1|.
CSVDPEHNGYTF
TGCAGCGTTGATCCCGAGCATAATGGCTACACCTTC
>TRBJ1-2|.|13|TRBV11-2|many
CASSLIELGGYTF
TGTGCCAGCAGCTTAATAGAGCTGGGTGGCTACACCTTC
>TRBJ2-1|TRBD2|18|TRBV11-1|.
CASSLLSGRAPENNEQFF
TGTGCCAGCAGCTTATTATCCGGGAGGGCCCCCGAAAACAATGAGCAGTTCTTC